These T cell receptor beta chains were read from a single sample in a study of T-cell reconstitution after alpha-beta-depleted transplantation in children. TCRdb independently ran MiXCR on the PCR reads; one entry per CDR3 protein. This sample has about 540,000 distinct CDR3 sequences, with 25% to 30% found just once. The sequences come from PBMCs, collected before TCRalphabeta/CD19-depleted stem cell transplant. All receptors derive from a boy under two years old with Wiskott-Aldrich syndrome, due to receive a stem cell transplant. Each CDR3 is given with its conserved first and last residue. Fields, in order: J gene, V gene, D gene, clone size, CDR3 DNA, CDR3 protein. The D gene is left open where the match is weak. Clone sizes are given selectively: once, few, many, or a class where the clone is expanded.

>TRBJ2-5|TRBV7-8|TRBD2|.
TGTGCCAGCAGCTACTTAGCGGGAGGGGTCCAAGAGACCCAGTACTTC
CASSYLAGGVQETQYF
>TRBJ2-7|TRBV27|.|.
TGTGCCAGCAGTTTAAGGACTCCCCGGTCGAGAGAGCAGTACTTC
CASSLRTPRSREQYF
>TRBJ1-2|TRBV10-3|TRBD1|few
TGTGCCATCAGTGAGTCGATTCCGGACAGGGCCTTCTATGGCTACACCTTC
CAISESIPDRAFYGYTF
>TRBJ2-6|TRBV7-8|TRBD2|few
TGTTCCAGCAGCTTAGCGGGGTACTCTGGGGCCAACGTCCTGACTTTC
CSSSLAGYSGANVLTF
>TRBJ2-5|TRBV12-3/TRBV12-4|.|.
TGTGCCAGCGGGTTTTCTGAGACCCAGTACTTC
CASGFSETQYF
>TRBJ2-3|TRBV11-1|TRBD2|.
TGTGCCAGCAGCCTGATAAGGACTAGCGGGAGGGAAATCACAGATACGCAGTATTTT
CASSLIRTSGREITDTQYF
>TRBJ2-2|TRBV5-1|TRBD1|.
TGCGCCAGCAGCCTGTGGACAGGCGCCGGGGAGCTGTTTTTT
CASSLWTGAGELFF
>TRBJ2-3|TRBV5-1|.|.
TGCGCCAACAGCTTGGAAGGGAGCACAGATACGCAGTATTTT
CANSLEGSTDTQYF
>TRBJ1-1|TRBV7-9|.|few
TGTGCCAGCAGCTGGGGTGGGGGCACTGAAGCTTTCTTT
CASSWGGGTEAFF
>TRBJ2-3|TRBV5-1|.|few
TGCGCCAGCAGCTGGATGGACAGAACAGATACGCAGTATTTT
CASSWMDRTDTQYF
>TRBJ2-4|TRBV27|.|few
TGTGCCAGCAGTTTATTTCGGGGTATAGCCAAAAACATTCAGTACTTC
CASSLFRGIAKNIQYF
>TRBJ2-5|TRBV5-6|TRBD2|few
TGTGCCAGCATCTCCGGCGCCGGTAGCGGGAGAAGAGGGGAGACCCAGTACTTC
CASISGAGSGRRGETQYF
>TRBJ2-3|TRBV7-6|TRBD2|.
TGTGCCAGCAGCCCCACTAGCCGGGAGGGCAGGGATACGCAGTATTTT
CASSPTSREGRDTQYF
>TRBJ1-1|TRBV24-1|TRBD1|few
TGTGCCACCAGTGATATCGGACAGGGGCAAGCTTTCTTT
CATSDIGQGQAFF
>TRBJ2-7|TRBV7-8|.|.
TGTGCCAGCAGCTTAGGAAAGACAGCCTACGAGCAGTACTTC
CASSLGKTAYEQYF
>TRBJ2-7|TRBV4-1|TRBD2|.
TGCGCCAGCAGCCAAGTTCCGGCTAGCGGATCCTACGAGCAGTACTTC
CASSQVPASGSYEQYF
>TRBJ2-1|TRBV6-1|.|.
TGTGCCAGCAGTAGGCAGCGGCCCCTTTACAATGAGCAGTTCTTC
CASSRQRPLYNEQFF
>TRBJ1-2|TRBV4-2|.|few
TGTGCCAGCAGCCAATCCCGACAGGTCTATGGCTACACCTTC
CASSQSRQVYGYTF
>TRBJ2-7|TRBV28|TRBD2|.
TGTGCCAGCAGTCTCCCCGCGGGAGCGGGAGATCGCGAGCAGTACTTC
CASSLPAGAGDREQYF
>TRBJ2-7|TRBV7-2|TRBD2|.
TGTGCCAGCAGCTTAGCCTCGGGGGGACTAGCGGGAGTCGAGCAGTACTTC
CASSLASGGLAGVEQYF
>TRBJ2-1|TRBV2|TRBD2|.
TGTGCCAGCAGTGAACTACTAGCGGGAGAAGAGCAGTTCTTC
CASSELLAGEEQFF
>TRBJ2-1|TRBV10-2|.|few
TGCGCCAGCACCGTAAAGGGCCGGGGTGAGCAGTTCTTC
CASTVKGRGEQFF
>TRBJ2-7|TRBV12-3/TRBV12-4|TRBD2|.
TGTGCCAGCAGTTTCACACTAGCGGGAGATCGGTACGAGCAGTACTTC
CASSFTLAGDRYEQYF
>TRBJ1-5|TRBV6-1|.|.
TGTGCCAGCACCTCGGTCCCTAGCAATCAGCCCCAGCATTTT
CASTSVPSNQPQHF
>TRBJ2-1|TRBV12-3/TRBV12-4|TRBD1|.
TGTGCCAGCAGTTTAATTGTGGGGACAGGGCTTCAGGGTGAGCAGTTCTTC
CASSLIVGTGLQGEQFF
>TRBJ1-1|TRBV11-2|.|.
TGTGCCAGCAGCTTTTTGCACTGGAACACTGAAGCTTTCTTT
CASSFLHWNTEAFF
>TRBJ2-7|TRBV10-3|TRBD1|few
TGTGCCATCACCAAAGGGGGCAGTGGCCACGAGCAGTACTTC
CAITKGGSGHEQYF
>TRBJ2-2|TRBV6-5|.|.
TGTGCCAGCAGTGCCTCGACAGAGACCGGGGAGCTGTTTTTT
CASSASTETGELFF
>TRBJ1-4|TRBV2|TRBD1|.
TGTGCCAGCACCCAGGACAGGGAGGGTGAAAAACTGTTTTTT
CASTQDREGEKLFF
>TRBJ2-3|TRBV5-5|TRBD2|.
TGTGCCAGCACCCTCCAGGCCGGGAGGGCAGATACGCAGTATTTT
CASTLQAGRADTQYF
>TRBJ1-5|TRBV7-9|TRBD1|.
TGTGCCAGCAGCTTAGATGGGACAGTCGGACAGCCCCAGCATTTT
CASSLDGTVGQPQHF
>TRBJ2-7|TRBV5-1|.|few
TGCGCCAGCAGCTCTCCGGGAGTTTCCTACGAGCAGTACTTC
CASSSPGVSYEQYF
>TRBJ2-7|TRBV28|TRBD2|many
TGTGCCAGCAGGAGTAGCGGGAGTAAGGATGAGCAGTACTTC
CASRSSGSKDEQYF
>TRBJ2-5|TRBV5-1|TRBD2|.
TGCGCCAGCAGCTTGGGGTCCGGGCTAGCGGGATTCGTACAAGAGACCCAGTACTTC
CASSLGSGLAGFVQETQYF
>TRBJ2-1|TRBV5-1|TRBD2|.
TGCGCCAGCAGCTTGCGGGACTATTCCTACAATGAGCAGTTCTTC
CASSLRDYSYNEQFF
>TRBJ1-5|TRBV7-9|.|.
TGTGCCAGCAGCTTAGCTCTTAACGGGGATCAGCCCCAGCATTTT
CASSLALNGDQPQHF
>TRBJ2-1|TRBV24-1|TRBD2|.
TGTGCCACCAGTGAGACCGGGACTAGCTTATACAATGAGCAGTTCTTC
CATSETGTSLYNEQFF
>TRBJ1-6|TRBV4-2|TRBD1|few
TGTGCCAGCAGCCAACTGACAGGGGCAGTGTTTAATTCACCCCTCCACTTT
CASSQLTGAVFNSPLHF
>TRBJ2-1|TRBV4-1|TRBD2|once
TGCGCCAGCAGCCAAACTAGCGGGAGGGCTCTACACAATGAGCAGTTCTTC
CASSQTSGRALHNEQFF
>TRBJ2-7|TRBV14|TRBD2|.
TGTGCCAGCAGCCCCAGACTAGCCCTCCTCCACGAGCAGTACTTC
CASSPRLALLHEQYF
>TRBJ2-5|TRBV5-1|TRBD2|few
TGCGCCAGCAGAGTCGGCCTAGCGGGGGAAGAGACCCAGTACTTC
CASRVGLAGEETQYF
>TRBJ1-2|TRBV29-1|.|few
TGCAGCGTGGGGCAGGGCTATGGCTACACCTTC
CSVGQGYGYTF
>TRBJ2-1|TRBV11-2|.|.
TGTGCCAGCAGCTTAGAAGGCGGGATCTACAATGAGCAGTTCTTC
CASSLEGGIYNEQFF
>TRBJ2-3|TRBV4-2|.|.
TGTGCCAGCAGCCAAGTAAATCCGGACACGTCTAGCACAGATACGCAGTATTTT
CASSQVNPDTSSTDTQYF
>TRBJ2-1|TRBV7-2|TRBD2|.
TGTGCCAGCAGCTTTCTAGCGGGAGTTATCAATGAGCAGTTCTTC
CASSFLAGVINEQFF
>TRBJ2-1|TRBV27|TRBD2|.
TGTGCCAGCAGTTTTCAGGCGGGAGTACTCAATGAGCAGTTCTTC
CASSFQAGVLNEQFF
>TRBJ2-1|TRBV9|.|.
TGTGCCAGCACCAGGACTGAGGCCTACAATGAGCAGTTCTTC
CASTRTEAYNEQFF
>TRBJ2-1|TRBV29-1|.|.
TGCAGCGTTGAATACGGTAGTGGGAGCTCCTACAATGAGCAGTTCTTC
CSVEYGSGSSYNEQFF
>TRBJ1-4|TRBV21-1|.|few
TGTGCCAGCAGCAAAGCGCGGCCCTACGAAAAACTGTTTTTT
CASSKARPYEKLFF
>TRBJ2-3|TRBV5-1|.|few
TGCGCCAGCAGCTTGGCAGGGCAGGCTCCGTATTTT
CASSLAGQAPYF
>TRBJ1-1|TRBV27|.|.
TGTGCCAGCAGTTTATACCAGGGGCCGACCAATGAAGCTTTCTTT
CASSLYQGPTNEAFF
>TRBJ2-7|TRBV5-1|TRBD2|many
TGTGCCAGCAGAAGAGCGGGAGCATCCTACGAGCAGTACTTC
CASRRAGASYEQYF
>TRBJ2-7|TRBV7-8|.|few
TGTGCCAGCAGCTCAAGGGACGGCCGCTCCTACGAGCAGTACTTC
CASSSRDGRSYEQYF